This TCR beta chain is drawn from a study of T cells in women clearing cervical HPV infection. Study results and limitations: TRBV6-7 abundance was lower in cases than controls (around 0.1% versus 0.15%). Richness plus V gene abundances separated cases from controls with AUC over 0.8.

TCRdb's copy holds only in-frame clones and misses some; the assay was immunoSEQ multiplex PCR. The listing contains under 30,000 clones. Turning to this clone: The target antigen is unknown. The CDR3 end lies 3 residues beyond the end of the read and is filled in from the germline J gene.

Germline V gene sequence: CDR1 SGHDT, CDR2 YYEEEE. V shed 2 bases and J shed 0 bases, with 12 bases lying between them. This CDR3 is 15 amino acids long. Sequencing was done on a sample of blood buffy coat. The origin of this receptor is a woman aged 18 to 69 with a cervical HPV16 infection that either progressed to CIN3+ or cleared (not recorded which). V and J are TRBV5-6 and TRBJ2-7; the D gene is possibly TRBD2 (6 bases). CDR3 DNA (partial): TGTGCCAGCAGCTTTGGGGGGAGGAGCTCCTACGAG. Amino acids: CASSFGGRSSYE. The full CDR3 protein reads CASSFGGRSSYEQYF.